The T cell receptor beta chain described here comes from a study of shared clonotypes between healthy human individuals (dated by TCRdb to between 2020 and 2021). Looking at the study overall: The cohort comprised a couple of women and a few men aged 18 to 49 years. Blood TCR repertoires of 5 or 6 healthy adults were deeply sequenced to estimate repertoire size and the extent of clonotype sharing between individuals. For each donor, CD4 naive and CD4 memory were each run on three plates, CD8 naive on two plates, and CD8 memory on one plate. Libraries were prepared and TCR repertoires were sequenced by different laboratories using diverse techniques, in order to increase sequencing depth and limit assay-specific biases. Leukapheresis yielded between about 0.9 and 9.5 billion PBMCs per donor. Broader findings and caveats from the paper: Higher generation probabilities were observed for clonotypes shared by all four sorted-subset donors than for non-shared clonotypes. Across a handful of donors, around 5% of naive CD4, approximately 3.5% of naive CD8, 2% to 2.5% of memory CD4, and 0.4% to 0.45% of memory CD8 clonotypes were shared. Pairwise subsampling led to the expectation that sequencing depth would affect the degree of clonotype sharing among donors. Sampling was restricted to blood, and TCR repertoires in tissues likely differ from the TCR repertoires found in blood. Even with the large sequencing depth, rarefaction of the sorted-subset datasets indicated that sequencing was incomplete. Because the study included only a small number of donors, the genetic and exposure-history diversity represented was limited. Estimated clonotype richness was generally larger for naive than for memory subsets.

TCR CDR3 regions were amplified from genomic DNA by multiplex PCR using the deep immunoSEQ assay. Extracted genomic DNA from each cell subset was spread evenly across all wells of several immunoSEQ 96-well plates, with each plate serving as a replicate. For sorted subsets, each replicate PCR was loaded with roughly 0.2 ug genomic DNA, equivalent to about 33,000 T cell genomes. The purified libraries were quantified using a Qubit 3.0 fluorometer, sized with a Bioanalyzer 2100, and then quantified again using the KAPA Library Quantification kit. A separate single-read 150-cycle Illumina NextSeq 550 flow cell was used to sequence each immunoSEQ 96-well plate. The authors' pipeline ran thus. Because the immunoSEQ output held only junctional sequences and lacked quality scores, the filtering could not match the filtering applied to full-length reads. Sequences were annotated with PyIR, a Python wrapper for IgBLAST v1.9, and V/J genes and CDR3 were assigned using IMGT germline references. Reads were removed for weak V/J assignments (E-value above 1e-6), missing CDR3, stop codons, out-of-frame junctions, or ambiguous translated residues. V3J clonotypes were defined as sequences sharing an identical inferred V gene, J gene, and CDR3 amino acid sequence. To compute the percentage overlap between repertoires, the number of shared unique clonotypes was divided by the size of the smaller repertoire. Richness of each repertoire was evaluated using RTK rarefaction, the Chao1 estimator, and Recon v2.1 estimates of unobserved clonotypes. Generation probabilities for all TCRbeta clonotypes obtained by the gDNA method from a few donors were computed using OLGA. In TCRdb, the immuneACCESS table is reduced to in-frame sequences with V and J assigned. These tables do not hold every clone; where another copy was compared, an unresolved V gene accounts for under half, and the others remain unexplained. V, J and clone size were drawn from that table, and D and trimming were deduced from the DNA. The table for this sample lists hundreds of thousands of clones; around 92% of them were counted only once. Clones ranked in the top ten supply around 24% of the sample.

About this clone itself: Its antigen remains undetermined. No much larger clone is present one base from it, and per-base qualities are unavailable.

For the CD8 naive samples, CD45RO-negative cells were positively selected for CCR7, yielding a CD45RA+CCR7+ population from which TemRA cells were excluded. Donors were healthy HIV-negative adults with no recently reported acute infections or vaccinations. All donors were Caucasian adults living in Nashville, Tennessee, USA. Blood was obtained by leukapheresis, after which PBMCs were separated by Ficoll-Histopaque density gradient centrifugation and cryopreserved in liquid nitrogen vapor phase. Purity and quantity of every magnetically sorted T cell population were checked by analytical flow cytometry. Each sorted fraction had its genomic DNA isolated and then quantified by UV absorbance on a Nanodrop 2000c. The receptor was isolated from a man aged 30 to 45 in good health. Source material: naive CD8+ T cells sorted from blood. The cell subset or site label here, explained by the study, means: CD45RA+CCR7+.

The nucleotide sequence is TGTGCCAGCAGCTTATCTTGGACAGACTACGAGCAGTACTTC. This encodes CASSLSWTDYEQYF. The chain is encoded by TRBV7-9 joined to TRBJ2-7, and TRBD1 may be the D gene, going by 6 matching bases. V is reduced by 2 bases and J by 3 bases, leaving a spacing of 11 bases between them. Inclusive of the bounding cysteine and phenylalanine, the CDR3 is 14 residues long. The kept DNA is CDR3 alone, 42 bases in frame from the first base. CDR1 and CDR2, looked up from the germline V gene (reference sequence), are SEHNR and FQNEAQ. When the CDR3 is completed using the reference TRBV7-9 and TRBJ2-7 genes on either side, the full variable domain is DTGVSQNPRHKITKRGQNVTFRCDPISEHNRLYWYRQTLGQGPEFLTYFQNEAQLEKSRLLSDRFSAERPKGSFSTLEIQRTEQGDSAMYLCASSLSWTDYEQYFGPGTRLTVT.